The rows below give T cell receptor beta chains drawn from one sample of a study of regulatory T cells in long-lasting Graves disease. TCRdb recomputed calls from the multiplex PCR reads with MiXCR, one row per CDR3 protein. The sample holds about 460,000 distinct CDR3 sequences, less than 15% seen once. The same data also contributed to another study, on T cells in Graves' hyperthyroidism and ophthalmopathy.

The specimen comprised peripheral blood mononuclear cells (PBMCs), sampled at new diagnosis, from a patient treated with antithyroid drugs. These receptors came from a woman aged 45 to 65 with Graves disease. Both conserved end residues are part of each CDR3. A D gene is named only where the DNA matches it firmly. Where a row states a size, it is once, few, many or the class of an expanded clone; other rows omit it.

abundance	v_gene	d_gene	j_gene	CDR3nt	CDR3aa
many	TRBV2	TRBD2	TRBJ2-7	TGTGCCAGCAGTGAAGCAGCGGGGTACAGCGAGCAGTACTTC	CASSEAAGYSEQYF
NA	TRBV24-1	NA	TRBJ1-4	TGTGCCACCAGTGAGGGAGGACAGATGGCACCTACCCGAAGACTTAATGAAAAACTGTTTTTT	CATSEGGQMAPTRRLNEKLFF
NA	TRBV3-1	NA	TRBJ2-2	TGTGCCAGCAGCCAGGCCTCCCGGGGCGGCGGGGAGCTGTTTTTT	CASSQASRGGGELFF
many	TRBV27	TRBD2	TRBJ2-1	TGTGCCAGCAGTTTATCCGCTAGCGGCTCCTACAATGAGCAGTTCTTC	CASSLSASGSYNEQFF
many	TRBV28	TRBD2	TRBJ2-1	TGTGCCAGCAGTTTTTCTAGCGGGGTGGCGAGCTCCTACAATGAGCAGTTCTTC	CASSFSSGVASSYNEQFF
once	TRBV7-9	NA	TRBJ1-1	TGTGCCAGCAGCTTACGGGACATTCGGGGCACTGAAGCTTTCTTT	CASSLRDIRGTEAFF
many	TRBV5-1	TRBD1	TRBJ1-2	TGCGCCAGCAGCGCCGGACAGGCGAACTATGGCTACACCTTC	CASSAGQANYGYTF
NA	TRBV9	NA	TRBJ2-5	TGTGCCAGCAACGTAGGCAGGGAAACAGGGGAGACCCAGTACTTC	CASNVGRETGETQYF
many	TRBV5-1	NA	TRBJ2-1	TGCGCCAGCAGCTCTGCGGGCTTCTACAATGAGCAGTTCTTC	CASSSAGFYNEQFF
many	TRBV5-1	NA	TRBJ2-6	TGCGCCAGCAGCTTGGTGGGACGCCTCTCTGGGGCCAACGTCCTGACTTTC	CASSLVGRLSGANVLTF
NA	TRBV7-8	NA	TRBJ1-6	TGTGCCAGCAGCTCGTTTACAGGGAGGACCAGCTCCTATAATTCACCCCTCCACTTT	CASSSFTGRTSSYNSPLHF
many	TRBV18	NA	TRBJ2-1	TGTGCCAGCTCCCGGACGTACCAGTCCTACAATGAGCAGTTCTTC	CASSRTYQSYNEQFF
once	TRBV20-1	NA	TRBJ2-7	TGCAGTGCTTCTAGCCGCCGAAGGTCCTACGAGCAGTACTTC	CSASSRRRSYEQYF
many	TRBV12-3/TRBV12-4	NA	TRBJ1-5	TGTGCCAGCAGTTTCATCAATAGCAATCAGCCCCAGCATTTT	CASSFINSNQPQHF
many	TRBV7-2	TRBD2	TRBJ2-1	TGTGCCAGCAGCTTAGTATTAGCGGGAGTTAATAATGAGCAGTTCTTC	CASSLVLAGVNNEQFF
many	TRBV7-9	NA	TRBJ2-5	TGTGCCAGCAGCCCCCCCTACGACAGGCAAGAGACCCAGTACTTC	CASSPPYDRQETQYF
many	TRBV2	TRBD2	TRBJ2-3	TGTGCCAGCCTCGGCCTAGCGGACACAGATACGCAGTATTTT	CASLGLADTDTQYF
NA	TRBV6-9	NA	TRBJ2-7	TGTGCCAGCAGTTATTACTTGGGCAGGGGAAAGAGCTCCTACGAGCAGTACTTC	CASSYYLGRGKSSYEQYF
many	TRBV7-9	NA	TRBJ2-5	TGTGCCAGCAGCTTAGCGTCCCGGGGGCCAGAGACCCAGTACTTC	CASSLASRGPETQYF
few	TRBV25-1	NA	TRBJ2-3	TGTGCCAGCAGTGAAACTGAGAGCACAGATACGCAGTATTTT	CASSETESTDTQYF
many	TRBV29-1	NA	TRBJ2-1	TGCAGCGTTGGTGGGAAGACAGGGAGGTCCGATGAGCAGTTCTTC	CSVGGKTGRSDEQFF
many	TRBV3-1	NA	TRBJ2-5	TGTGCCAGCAGCCAAGATATAGGCCAGACGGTGGAGACCCAGTACTTC	CASSQDIGQTVETQYF
many	TRBV12-3/TRBV12-4	NA	TRBJ2-4	TGTGCCAGCAGTTTAATGATAGGGTTAGCCGCAGAAAACATTCAGTACTTC	CASSLMIGLAAENIQYF
NA	TRBV28	TRBD2	TRBJ2-7	TGTGCCAGCAGTTCCCCCGGGACTAGCGGGAGTTGGGAGCAGTACTTC	CASSSPGTSGSWEQYF
NA	TRBV7-2	TRBD2	TRBJ2-3	TGTGCCAGACCTACCGGAGGCGGGAGGGAGGATACGCAGTATTTT	CARPTGGGREDTQYF
many	TRBV28	NA	TRBJ1-2	TGTGCCAGCAGTCCCGATGGCAGGTTGGGCTACACCTTC	CASSPDGRLGYTF
many	TRBV5-5	TRBD1	TRBJ2-1	TGTGCCAGCAGCTTGGTCGGGACAGGGGGCTATGAGCAGTTCTTC	CASSLVGTGGYEQFF
few	TRBV5-1	NA	TRBJ2-5	TGCGCCAGCAGCGCCTACGCACAAAGGGCGGAGACCCAGTACTTC	CASSAYAQRAETQYF
many	TRBV12-3/TRBV12-4	TRBD1	TRBJ2-2	TGTGCCAGCAGTTTGACAGGGCACACCGGGGAGCTGTTTTTT	CASSLTGHTGELFF
few	TRBV19	NA	TRBJ1-5	TGTGCCAGTAGGGACAGTGTTAATCAGCCCCAGCATTTT	CASRDSVNQPQHF
NA	TRBV28	NA	TRBJ1-5	TGTGCCAGCAGTTTGGTCTACAGGGTCCAGCCCCAGCATTTT	CASSLVYRVQPQHF
few	TRBV7-9	NA	TRBJ2-7	TGTGCCAGCAGCCCCCCCCTCGGGGGTAGCTCCTACGAGCAGTACTTC	CASSPPLGGSSYEQYF
NA	TRBV4-1	NA	TRBJ2-1	TGCGCCAGCAGCCAGGCGGCACTAGCCAACAACTACAATGAGCAGTTCTTC	CASSQAALANNYNEQFF
many	TRBV27	TRBD1	TRBJ2-5	TGTGCCAGCAGTGAGACCCGACAGGGGGGGGCCCAGTACTTC	CASSETRQGGAQYF
NA	TRBV18	NA	TRBJ2-5	TGTGCCAGCTCACCACGAGTGCACGCTTACCAAGAGACCCAGTACTTC	CASSPRVHAYQETQYF
many	TRBV28	TRBD2	TRBJ2-1	TGTGCCAGCAGTTCTAGCGGTTTCTCCTACAATGAGCAGTTCTTC	CASSSSGFSYNEQFF
NA	TRBV7-3	TRBD1	TRBJ2-2	TGTGCCAGCAGCCTAAGACAGGGCACCGGGGAGCTGTTTTTT	CASSLRQGTGELFF
many	TRBV6-2/TRBV6-3	NA	TRBJ2-1	TGTGCCAGCAGTTACTCGCGGCGGGGGCACAATGAGCAGTTCTTC	CASSYSRRGHNEQFF
NA	TRBV7-8	TRBD2	TRBJ2-7	TGTGCCAGCAGCGTTGGGACTAGCGGGGTCCACGAGCAGTACTTC	CASSVGTSGVHEQYF
few	TRBV20-1	TRBD1	TRBJ2-5	TGCAGTGCTAGAGTAGGACAGGCACACGAGACCCAGTACTTC	CSARVGQAHETQYF
many	TRBV27	TRBD1	TRBJ1-4	TGTGCCAGCAGTTTTATTACCGCCGGGACAGGGTCCGCTGAAAAACTGTTTTTT	CASSFITAGTGSAEKLFF